The 19 T cell receptor beta chains below all came from one sample that was sequenced in a study of cytomegalovirus exposure and HLA in healthy donors. With 60 Vbeta and 13 Jbeta primers, the PCR was carried out. The assay was immunoSEQ multiplex PCR, and TCRdb's table has in-frame clones only and misses some. The data show 150,000 to 200,000 clones, roughly 77% seen once. The sequenced material came from PBMCs. The receptors here all came from a woman between 45 and 60 years old in good health and CMV-seronegative.

V and J are TRBV30 and TRBJ2-3, with D maybe TRBD2 (6 bases). V lost 0 bases and J lost 2, with 12 bases in between. Per the germline V gene, CDR1 is GTSNPN and CDR2 is SVGIG (reference sequence). There are 15 residues in the CDR3. CDR3 region: CAWSVGSGLTDTQYF. As DNA, the CDR3 is TGTGCCTGGAGTGTAGGGAGCGGGCTCACAGATACGCAGTATTTT.

This clone is medium-sized within its sample. The chain has TRBV5-1 and TRBJ2-1; D gene unclear. The CDR3 spans 13 residues. V gave up 0 bases and J gave up 6 bases, with 7 bases separating them. Germline V lookup: CDR1 SGHRS, CDR2 YFSETQ. The CDR3 nucleotides read TGCGCCAGCAGCTTGGGAGGAATCAATGAGCAGTTCTTC. This gives the protein CASSLGGINEQFF.

This clone is a singleton in its sample. This chain connects TRBV7-9 to TRBJ2-7; tentative D call: TRBD2 (5 bases). Germline assignment: CDR1 SEHNR and CDR2 FQNEAQ (reference sequence). With 4 bases removed from V and 7 bases from J, the gap between germline ends came to 11 bases. This CDR3 has 12 residues. The CDR3 DNA follows: TGTGCCAGCAGCTGGACCCGGGAAGAGCAGTACTTC. It codes for CASSWTREEQYF.

The rearrangement uses TRBV10-2 and TRBJ2-2; 10 positions match TRBD2. The CDR3 is 17 amino acids. V shed 9 bases and J 2 bases; nucleotides not matched to a gene: 12. Germline loops: CDR1 WSHSY, CDR2 SAAADI. The chain's CDR3 is CASRLAGPSINTGELFF. The CDR3 nucleotides read TGCGCCAGTCGACTAGCGGGCCCTTCGATTAACACCGGGGAGCTGTTTTTT.

This sequence joins TRBV10-3 and TRBJ2-7; TRBD1 aligns across 9 bases. Germline trimming cut 0 bases from V and 2 bases from J; bases unmatched to any gene: 5. The CDR3 has 16 amino acids. The germline V gene encodes CDR1 ENHRY and CDR2 SYGVKD. The CDR3 DNA is TGTGCCATCAGTGAGTCCCTGGGACAGGGACCCTACGAGCAGTACTTC. Translated: CAISESLGQGPYEQYF.

The rearrangement joins TRBV4-2 to TRBJ1-6; D is uncertain. The CDR3 runs to 14 residues. The ends were cut back, 0 bases at V and 4 bases at J, with 4 bases in the middle. Germline lookup yields CDR1 LGHNA and CDR2 YNFKEQ. The CDR3 region has the DNA TGTGCCAGCAGCCAAGAGGCTTATAATTCACCCCTCCACTTT. Translated: CASSQEAYNSPLHF.

This clone was seen a handful of times. The chain combines TRBV14 with TRBJ1-1, with a possible D match to TRBD1 (5 bases). Per the germline V gene, CDR1 is SGHDN and CDR2 is FVKESK. V lost 0 bases and J lost 6, with 11 bases in between. CDR3 length equals 14 residues. The CDR3 protein is CASSQDLGDSEAFF. The DNA of the CDR3 is TGTGCCAGCAGCCAAGATTTAGGGGACTCTGAAGCTTTCTTT. The whole variable domain, filled in from reference TRBV14 and TRBJ1-1, reads EAGVTQFPSHSVIEKGQTVTLRCDPISGHDNLYWYRRVMGKEIKFLLHFVKESKQDESGMPNNRFLAERTGGTYSTLKVQPAELEDSGVYFCASSQDLGDSEAFFGQGTRLTVV.

CDR3 protein: CASSLGYGYTEAFF. The CDR3 region has the DNA TGTGCCAGCAGCTTAGGGTACGGGTATACTGAAGCTTTCTTT. J is TRBJ1-1 and V is TRBV11-3; D is unresolved. Between the trimmed V and J ends, which lost 1 base and 5 bases, there was a span of 11 bases. Germline-derived CDR1 and CDR2 are SGHNT and YENEEA. This CDR3 has 14 amino acids.

This rearrangement joins TRBV28 to TRBJ2-7, with 9 bases that match TRBD1. The CDR3 is 15 amino acids. The ends lost 4 bases at V and 4 bases at J; junction bases unmatched: 8. Germline-derived CDR1 and CDR2 are MDHEN and SYDVKM. CDR3 residues: CASSWPGTGWYEQYF. For the CDR3, the DNA is TGTGCCAGCAGTTGGCCCGGGACAGGGTGGTACGAGCAGTACTTC.

The chain couples TRBV7-2 to TRBJ2-1, with 10 bases that match TRBD2. In germline, CDR1 is SGHTA, CDR2 FQGNSA. Unmatched junction bases numbered 12, after V lost 4 bases and J lost 6 bases. This CDR3 is 17 amino acids long. The CDR3 bases are TGTGCCAGCAGCTCTCTTGGGACTAGCGATCGGGGCAATGAGCAGTTCTTC. It translates to CASSSLGTSDRGNEQFF.

This clone was recorded only once. The V gene is TRBV27, the J gene TRBJ1-6; no definite D call. Deletions cut 1 base from V and 2 bases from J, with 6 bases between. CDR3 length: 15 residues. CDR1 and CDR2 (germline): MNHEY, SMNVEV (reference sequence). CDR3 residues: CASSLLFPYNSPLHF. The DNA of the CDR3 is TGTGCCAGCAGTTTATTATTCCCCTATAATTCACCCCTCCACTTT.

The chain carries TRBV2 and TRBJ1-5, with D perhaps TRBD1 (5 bases). The CDR3 sequence is 13 residues long. Trimming took off 8 bases at V and 4 bases at J, with 12 bases between the two ends. Germline lookup yields CDR1 SNHLY and CDR2 FYNNEI. CDR3 residues: CASSIGGNQPQHF. CDR3 DNA: TGTGCCAGCTCGATTGGGGGGAATCAGCCCCAGCATTTT.

The CDR3 bases are TGTGCCAGCAGCCCGTGGGGGCCAAACAATGAGCAGTTCTTC. It is translated as CASSPWGPNNEQFF. This chain joins TRBV7-3 and TRBJ2-1; D is perhaps TRBD1 (6 bases). The ends were cut back, 5 bases at V and 5 bases at J, with 13 bases in the middle. Germline CDR1 reads SGHTA; CDR2 reads FQGTGA. The CDR3 is 14 residues long.

The J gene is TRBJ2-7, the V gene TRBV29-1; TRBD1 matches 9 bases. The CDR3 is made up of 14 amino acids. The germline CDR1 and CDR2 sequences are SQVTM and ANQGSEA. Trimming at V came to 7 bases and at J to 1 base, leaving 8 bases not matched to a gene. The CDR3 protein is CSALGQGLSYEQYF. The CDR3 DNA reads TGCAGCGCCCTTGGACAGGGGTTGTCCTACGAGCAGTACTTC.

The chain combines TRBV7-8 with TRBJ1-2; 8 bases fit TRBD1. Germline CDR1 and CDR2: SGHVS and FQNEAQ. J gave up 8 bases and V 2 bases, and 7 bases lay outside the gene matches. The CDR3 has 14 amino acids. The chain's CDR3 is CASSLKDRAGGYTF. The CDR3 DNA reads TGTGCCAGCAGCTTAAAGGACAGGGCGGGCGGCTACACCTTC.

This clone was observed a handful of times. This rearrangement joins TRBV7-9 to TRBJ1-1, with TRBD1 matching over 10 bases. V was clipped by 5 bases and J by 0 bases; unmatched bases: 12. This CDR3 has 18 amino acids. The germline V gene has CDR1 SEHNR and CDR2 FQNEAQ (reference sequence). CDR3 in DNA: TGTGCCAGCAGCCGGGGCCTCCGGGACAGGGGTCTGAACACTGAAGCTTTCTTT. Residues: CASSRGLRDRGLNTEAFF.

The rearrangement uses TRBV9 and TRBJ1-1, with a weak D call TRBD1 (6 bases). Per germline, CDR1 SGDLS and CDR2 YYNGEE. This CDR3 region has 14 residues. V was clipped by 5 bases and J by 2 bases, with 13 bases between them. The CDR3, as DNA: TGTGCCAGCAGTGAGGGGGTCATAAACACTGAAGCTTTCTTT. Protein sequence: CASSEGVINTEAFF.

The rearrangement links TRBV16 to TRBJ2-7; 7 bases agree with TRBD1. The CDR3 has 14 amino acids. The J segment lost 7 bases and the V segment lost 3 bases, leaving 9 bases of the junction unmatched. Germline V CDR1 and CDR2: KGHSY, FQNENV. Here the CDR3 reads CASSHPDRLGEQYF. The CDR3 DNA follows: TGTGCCAGCAGCCATCCGGACAGGCTAGGTGAGCAGTACTTC.

This clone was counted a few times. The gene calls are TRBV7-9 and TRBJ2-1; 7 bases are shared with TRBD2. CDR1 and CDR2 (germline): SEHNR, FQNEAQ (reference sequence). V was pared by 0 bases and J by 2 bases, with 1 base of the junction left unmatched. The CDR3 loop spans 15 amino acids. CDR3 sequence: CASSLASGAYNEQFF. The CDR3 nucleotides are TGTGCCAGCAGCTTAGCAAGCGGGGCCTACAATGAGCAGTTCTTC.